This T cell receptor delta chain was identified in a study of human gamma delta and Vdelta1 T cells listed by TCRdb under 2018. With respect to the entire study: Delta One T cells, Vd1+ gamma-delta T cells, were investigated in the study as cytotoxic effectors against acute myeloid leukemia.

CDR1 is given as TSWWSYY and CDR2 as QGS, both from the germline V gene. CDR3 length: 21 amino acids, cysteine to phenylalanine. Of the read, only the CDR3 DNA is kept; its 63 bases are in frame from base 1. The library was built by means of PCR. Instrument used: Illumina MiSeq. TCRdb called clones afresh from the public reads with CATT; identical DNA rows were later merged. Recorded for this sample are 6,500 or so delta-chain clones; over 8.5% of them occurred a single time. Approximately 14% of the sample is in the top ten clones. This clone was found a few times. Its antigen specificity is not known. A read error likely explains this, since a far larger clone differs by one base. In the same sample, other DNA sequences code for this CDR3.

The sequencing input was naive CD27+ Vdelta1 gamma-delta T cells from blood. The V and J genes are TRDV1 and TRDJ1; the central 8 bases match TRDD3. The receptor was isolated from a human donor in good health. DNA sequence: TGTGCTCTTGGGAACTGGGGGGAGACCCGTTCCAAACACTTGAACACCGATAAACTCATCTTC. It encodes CALGNWGETRSKHLNTDKLIF.